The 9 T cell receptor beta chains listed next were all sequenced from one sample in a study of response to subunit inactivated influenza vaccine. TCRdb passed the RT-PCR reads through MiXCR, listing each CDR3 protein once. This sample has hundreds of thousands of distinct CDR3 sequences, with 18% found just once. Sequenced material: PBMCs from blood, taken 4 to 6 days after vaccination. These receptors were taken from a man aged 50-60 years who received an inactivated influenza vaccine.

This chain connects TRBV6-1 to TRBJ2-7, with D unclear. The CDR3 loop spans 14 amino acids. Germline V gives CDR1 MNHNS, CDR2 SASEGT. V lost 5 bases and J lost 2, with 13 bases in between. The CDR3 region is CASSPDGSTYEQYF. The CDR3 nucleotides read TGTGCCAGCAGTCCGGACGGCAGTACCTACGAGCAGTACTTC.

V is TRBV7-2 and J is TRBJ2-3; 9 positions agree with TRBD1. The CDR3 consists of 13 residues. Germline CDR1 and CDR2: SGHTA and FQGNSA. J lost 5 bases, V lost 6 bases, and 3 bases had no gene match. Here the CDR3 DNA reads TGTGCCAGCAGACAGGGGGCAGGAGATACGCAGTATTTT. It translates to CASRQGAGDTQYF.

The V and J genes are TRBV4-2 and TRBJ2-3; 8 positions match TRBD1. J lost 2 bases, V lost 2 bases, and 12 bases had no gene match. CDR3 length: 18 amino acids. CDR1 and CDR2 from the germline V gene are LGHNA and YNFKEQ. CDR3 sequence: CASSQISSRTGLTDTQYF. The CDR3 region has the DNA TGTGCCAGCAGCCAAATCTCCTCGCGGACAGGGCTCACAGATACGCAGTATTTT.

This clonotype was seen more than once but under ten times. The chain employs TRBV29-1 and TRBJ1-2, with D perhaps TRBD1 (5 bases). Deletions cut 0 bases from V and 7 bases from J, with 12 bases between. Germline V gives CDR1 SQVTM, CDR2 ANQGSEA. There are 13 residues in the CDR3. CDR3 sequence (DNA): TGCAGCGTTGAAGATCTGGCAGGGTTTGGCTACACCTTC. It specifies CSVEDLAGFGYTF.

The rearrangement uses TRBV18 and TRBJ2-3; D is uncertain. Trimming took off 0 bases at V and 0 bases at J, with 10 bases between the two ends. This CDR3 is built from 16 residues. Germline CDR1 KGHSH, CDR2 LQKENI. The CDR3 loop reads CASSPPARWSTDTQYF. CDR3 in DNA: TGTGCCAGCTCACCACCGGCCAGATGGAGCACAGATACGCAGTATTTT. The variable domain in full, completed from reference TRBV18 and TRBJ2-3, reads NAGVMQNPRHLVRRRGQEARLRCSPMKGHSHVYWYRQLPEEGLKFMVYLQKENIIDESGMPKERFSAEFPKEGPSILRIQQVVRGDSAAYFCASSPPARWSTDTQYFGPGTRLTVL.

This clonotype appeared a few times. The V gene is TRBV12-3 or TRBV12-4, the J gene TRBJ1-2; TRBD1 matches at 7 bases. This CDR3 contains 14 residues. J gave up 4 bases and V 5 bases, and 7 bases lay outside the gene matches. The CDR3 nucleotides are TGTGCCAGCAGTCTGGGACAGAAGCTCTATGGCTACACCTTC. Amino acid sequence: CASSLGQKLYGYTF.

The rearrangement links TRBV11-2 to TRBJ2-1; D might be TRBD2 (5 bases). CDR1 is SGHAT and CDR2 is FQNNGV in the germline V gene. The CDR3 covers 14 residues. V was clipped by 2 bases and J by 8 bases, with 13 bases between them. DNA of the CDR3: TGTGCCAGCAGCTTACGTAATAGCGAGGATGAGCAGTTCTTC. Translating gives CASSLRNSEDEQFF. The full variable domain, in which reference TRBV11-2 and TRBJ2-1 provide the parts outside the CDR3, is EAGVAQSPRYKIIEKRQSVAFWCNPISGHATLYWYQQILGQGPKLLIQFQNNGVVDDSQLPKDRFSAERLKGVDSTLKIQPAKLEDSAVYLCASSLRNSEDEQFFGPGTRLTVL.

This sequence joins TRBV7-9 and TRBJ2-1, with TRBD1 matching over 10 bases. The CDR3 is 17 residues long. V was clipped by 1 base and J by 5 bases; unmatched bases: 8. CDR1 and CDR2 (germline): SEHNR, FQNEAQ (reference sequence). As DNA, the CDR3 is TGTGCCAGCAGCTTAGTAGGAGACAGGGGGCTGAACAATGAGCAGTTCTTC. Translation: CASSLVGDRGLNNEQFF.

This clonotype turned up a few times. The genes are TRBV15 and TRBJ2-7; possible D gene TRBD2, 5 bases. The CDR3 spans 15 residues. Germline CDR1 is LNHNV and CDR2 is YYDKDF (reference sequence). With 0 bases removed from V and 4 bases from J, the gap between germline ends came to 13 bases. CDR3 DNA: TGTGCCACCAGCAGAGATCGGAATCGCGGGTACGAGCAGTACTTC. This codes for CATSRDRNRGYEQYF.